This T cell receptor (beta chain) emerged from a study of beta chain features in type 1 diabetes. Study as a whole: Analysis included over 90 million sorted cells drawn from all samples. Study-wide results and caveats: Sequencing the cDNA could make cells with high TCR expression show up more than they should. Naive, central memory and Treg TCRB repertoires seemed to resemble each other more closely in patients than they did in healthy donors.

Researchers reported sorting CD4+ naive, central memory, regulatory and stem cell-like memory cells via CD45RO/CCR7/CD25/CD127/CD95/CD27. TCRB transcripts that were expressed got sequenced, as all of the isolated RNA had been reverse transcribed. Profiled with immunoSEQ multiplex PCR; TCRdb holds only in-frame clones, not every one. Among 400,000 to 600,000 clones listed, over 25% were seen once. Germline trimming cut 0 bases from V and 1 base from J; bases unmatched to any gene: 10. CDR1 is LGHNA, CDR2 YSLEER, per germline. This CDR3 contains 18 residues. Comment on this clone: The antigen remains undetermined.

The V and J genes are TRBV4-3 and TRBJ2-7; 9 bases agree with TRBD2. The TCR was taken from a man aged 18-30 years in good health. Sequenced sample: naive CD4+ T cells from blood. The CDR3 nucleotides read TGCGCCAGCAGCCAAGATCGGGCGGGAGGGACGAATTCCTACGAGCAGTACTTC. This codes for CASSQDRAGGTNSYEQYF.